Presented here are 26 T cell receptor beta chains from one specimen sequenced in a study of CXCR3-negative and CXCR3-positive naive CD8 T cells. TRB cDNA libraries were made by UMI-labeled 5' RACE. TCRdb re-called the 5' RACE reads; every CDR3 protein appears as one record, without DNA. The sample has about 130,000 distinct CDR3 sequences, and its top ten clones hold 0.29%. The sample taken for sequencing was naive CXCR3- CD8+ T cells from blood. Sample subset: CD45RO-CCR7+CD27+CD95- naive CD8+ T cells lacking CXCR3 (TNR3-). These TCRs come from a human donor in good health. Some clones in this sample may be carry-over from other donors' samples.

The CDR3 region is CASSVSLSGTADTDTQYF. The chain links TRBV2 to TRBJ2-3; the TCRdb call, TRBD1, lacks DNA for checking. This CDR3 is built from 18 residues. The germline V gene encodes CDR1 SNHLY and CDR2 FYNNEI.

The J gene is TRBJ2-1, the V gene TRBV5-1; TCRdb outputs TRBD2, but without DNA this stays unchecked. Germline CDR1 and CDR2: SGHRS and YFSETQ. This CDR3 spans 15 amino acids. CDR3 sequence reads: CASSLGLAGVDEQFF.

This chain joins TRBV28 and TRBJ2-2. The CDR3 totals 13 residues. Per germline, CDR1 MDHEN and CDR2 SYDVKM. CDR3 sequence reads: CASRFLITGELFF.

The J gene is TRBJ1-1, the V gene TRBV12-3 or TRBV12-4; TCRdb picks TRBD1, but there is no DNA to check that call. The CDR3 is made up of 15 amino acids. The CDR3 loop reads CASSTGQGLNTEAFF.

The V and J genes are TRBV7-2 and TRBJ2-2; the TCRdb D gene call, TRBD1, has no DNA to confirm it. CDR3 length equals 16 residues. CDR1 and CDR2 from the germline V gene are SGHTA and FQGNSA. This chain's CDR3 is CASSPRQGLNTGELFF.

The rearrangement joins TRBV5-1 to TRBJ2-3; TCRdb's D call, TRBD1, is unchecked because there is no DNA. CDR1 and CDR2 from the germline V gene are SGHRS and YFSETQ. This CDR3 comprises 18 residues. CDR3: CASSLARPSPGGTDTQYF. The entire variable domain, with the rest obtained from reference TRBV5-1 and TRBJ2-3, is as follows: KAGVTQTPRYLIKTRGQQVTLSCSPISGHRSVSWYQQTPGQGLQFLFEYFSETQRNKGNFPGRFSGRQFSNSRSEMNVSTLELGDSALYLCASSLARPSPGGTDTQYFGPGTRLTVL.

The chain combines TRBV12-3 or TRBV12-4 with TRBJ1-2; TCRdb outputs TRBD1, but without DNA this stays unchecked. This CDR3 has 13 amino acids. The CDR3 loop is CASSLGRENSYTF.

The gene calls are TRBV12-3 or TRBV12-4 and TRBJ2-7; there is no DNA to check the TCRdb D call of TRBD1. The CDR3 loop spans 14 amino acids. CDR3 sequence reads: CASSHRDSDHEQYF.

The genes are TRBV27 and TRBJ1-4; as DNA is missing, the TRBD1 call by TCRdb cannot be tested. Germline V gene data show CDR1 as MNHEY and CDR2 as SMNVEV (reference sequence). The CDR3 extends over 15 amino acids. CDR3 region: CASSGRTGGHEKLFF.

J is TRBJ2-5 and V is TRBV7-6. The CDR3 sequence is 13 residues long. Looked up from germline, CDR1 is SGHVS and CDR2 is FNYEAQ. The CDR3 is CASSLGSKETQYF.

This rearrangement joins TRBV29-1 to TRBJ2-5; the TRBD2 assignment by TCRdb is unverifiable without DNA. The CDR3 runs to 14 residues. Per germline, CDR1 SQVTM and CDR2 ANQGSEA. The CDR3 loop reads CSVEWRGSSETQYF. The full variable domain, completed using reference TRBV29-1 and TRBJ2-5, is SAVISQKPSRDICQRGTSLTIQCQVDSQVTMMFWYRQQPGQSLTLIATANQGSEATYESGFVIDKFPISRPNLTFSTLTVSNMSPEDSSIYLCSVEWRGSSETQYFGPGTRLLVL.

V is TRBV29-1 and J is TRBJ2-2. Germline CDR1 is SQVTM and CDR2 is ANQGSEA. The CDR3 is 11 amino acids. The CDR3 loop is CSVDSSGELFF.

The chain recombines TRBV27 with TRBJ2-7; TCRdb's D gene call, TRBD2, goes unchecked for lack of DNA. Germline assignment: CDR1 MNHEY and CDR2 SMNVEV (reference sequence). The CDR3 is 15 amino acids. This CDR3 is CASSPRGLADYEQYF.

The CDR3 sequence is CASSFKPRDRAYEQYF. The V gene is TRBV28, the J gene TRBJ2-7; the TRBD1 assignment by TCRdb is unverifiable without DNA. Germline CDR1 reads MDHEN; CDR2 reads SYDVKM. The CDR3 has 16 residues.

Here the CDR3 reads CSARIDLRGDTQYF. The rearrangement joins TRBV20-1 to TRBJ2-3; no DNA is available, so the TRBD2 call from TCRdb remains unchecked. Germline CDR1 reads DFQATT; CDR2 reads SNEGSKA (reference sequence). The CDR3 totals 14 residues.

The chain has TRBV7-9 and TRBJ2-1; TCRdb selects TRBD2, and the lack of DNA leaves this call unchecked. The CDR3 is 14 residues long. Per germline, CDR1 SEHNR and CDR2 FQNEAQ (reference sequence). This CDR3 is CASSSSVRYNEQFF.

The rearrangement uses TRBV27 and TRBJ2-3. This CDR3 has 18 amino acids. CDR1 and CDR2 from the germline V gene are MNHEY and SMNVEV (reference sequence). The CDR3 reads CASSSSLAGLVFTDTQYF.

V and J are TRBV29-1 and TRBJ2-1. The CDR3 consists of 13 residues. Germline CDR1 and CDR2: SQVTM and ANQGSEA. CDR3 loop: CSVEATSYNEQFF.

The chain carries TRBV7-9 and TRBJ2-5; TCRdb's assignment of TRBD2 cannot be checked, as there is no DNA. Germline CDR1 SEHNR, CDR2 FQNEAQ (reference sequence). The CDR3 extends over 20 amino acids. The CDR3 loop is CASTPKDRERGLAEQETQYF.

V and J are TRBV15 and TRBJ2-5; TCRdb picks TRBD2, but there is no DNA to check that call. Germline V lookup: CDR1 LNHNV, CDR2 YYDKDF (reference sequence). There are 12 residues in the CDR3. The CDR3 protein is CATSAGQETQYF.

V is TRBV7-2 and J is TRBJ1-5. CDR1 SGHTA and CDR2 FQGNSA come from the germline V gene. The CDR3 consists of 13 residues. The CDR3 here is CASSLEHHQPQHF.

This chain connects TRBV20-1 to TRBJ2-7; TCRdb's D call of TRBD1 is untestable without DNA. The CDR3 length is 15 residues. The germline gives CDR1 DFQATT, CDR2 SNEGSKA (reference sequence). CDR3: CSARIRWDERYEQYF.

The J gene is TRBJ2-7, the V gene TRBV5-1; TCRdb's D call of TRBD1 is untestable without DNA. Germline V gives CDR1 SGHRS, CDR2 YFSETQ. This CDR3 is 12 amino acids long. CDR3 sequence reads: CASSQTGYEQYF.

The rearrangement uses TRBV5-1 and TRBJ2-7. The germline gives CDR1 SGHRS, CDR2 YFSETQ. The CDR3 sequence is 13 residues long. CDR3 in amino acids: CASSLVGIDEQYF.

The J gene is TRBJ1-2, the V gene TRBV27; without DNA, the TCRdb call of TRBD1 cannot be checked. CDR1 and CDR2 (germline): MNHEY, SMNVEV (reference sequence). This CDR3 has 18 amino acids. CDR3 in amino acids: CASSLGDHRLAGVDGYTF.

The V gene is TRBV28, the J gene TRBJ2-5; TCRdb's D call of TRBD1 is untestable without DNA. The V gene's germline CDR1 is MDHEN and CDR2 SYDVKM. The length of the CDR3 is 17 residues. The CDR3 here is CASSPLGQGGNQETQYF.